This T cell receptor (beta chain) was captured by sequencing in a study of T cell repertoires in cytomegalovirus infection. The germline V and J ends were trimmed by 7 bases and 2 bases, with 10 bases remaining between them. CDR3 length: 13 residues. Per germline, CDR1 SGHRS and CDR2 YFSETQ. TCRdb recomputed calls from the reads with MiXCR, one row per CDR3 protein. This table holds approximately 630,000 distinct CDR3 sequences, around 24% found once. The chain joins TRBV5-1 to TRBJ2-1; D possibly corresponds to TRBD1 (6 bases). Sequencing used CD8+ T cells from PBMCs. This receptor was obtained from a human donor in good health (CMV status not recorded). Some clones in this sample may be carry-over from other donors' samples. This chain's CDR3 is CASLDSTYNEQFF. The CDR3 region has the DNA TGCGCCAGCCTGGACAGTACCTACAATGAGCAGTTCTTC. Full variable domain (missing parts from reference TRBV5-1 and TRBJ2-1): KAGVTQTPRYLIKTRGQQVTLSCSPISGHRSVSWYQQTPGQGLQFLFEYFSETQRNKGNFPGRFSGRQFSNSRSEMNVSTLELGDSALYLCASLDSTYNEQFFGPGTRLTVL.